Following are 13 T cell receptor beta chains from one sample sequenced in a study of T cells in localized non-small cell lung cancer (dated by TCRdb to 2018 to 2020). To prepare the library, the immunoSEQ multiplex PCR assay was applied. TCRdb's version of the immuneACCESS table is confined to in-frame rearrangements and falls short of the full clone set. An unresolved V gene accounts for under half of the shortfall where checked; the remainder is of unknown origin. A total of approximately 7,000 clones appear in this sample, about 92% of them only once. The ten largest clones take up over 3.5% of the sample. Material: peripheral blood mononuclear cells, obtained before any cancer treatment. The receptors were gathered from a male donor at least 60 years old with stage II lung adenocarcinoma.

The chain employs TRBV5-4 and TRBJ2-5; 10 nucleotides agree with TRBD2. The germline gives CDR1 SGHNT, CDR2 YYREEE (reference sequence). The CDR3 has 19 residues. After removal of 4 bases from V and 4 bases from J, the junction contained 19 bases not matched to a gene. The CDR3 bases are TGTGCCAGCAGCCCGCCGGGGGCTAGCGGGGGCCCGGTAGGAGAGACCCAGTACTTC. Residues: CASSPPGASGGPVGETQYF. Variable domain in full (rest from reference TRBV5-4 and TRBJ2-5): ETGVTQSPTHLIKTRGQQVTLRCSSQSGHNTVSWYQQALGQGPQFIFQYYREEENGRGNFPPRFSGLQFPNYSSELNVNALELDDSALYLCASSPPGASGGPVGETQYFGPGTRLLVL.

This chain joins TRBV18 and TRBJ2-1; D unresolved. The CDR3 totals 16 residues. Germline CDR1 KGHSH, CDR2 LQKENI. Between the trimmed V and J ends, which lost 3 bases and 8 bases, there was a span of 20 bases. CDR3 sequence: CASSPRGSQTLDEQFF. The CDR3 DNA sequence: TGTGCCAGCTCACCCCGTGGTAGCCAAACCTTGGATGAGCAGTTCTTC.

The rearrangement uses TRBV15 and TRBJ2-7; TRBD1 matches at 9 bases. Germline CDR1 is LNHNV and CDR2 is YYDKDF (reference sequence). V gave up 3 bases and J gave up 5 bases; unmatched junction bases: 5. This CDR3 contains 14 residues. CDR3 in amino acids: CATSSRDRDHEQYF. The CDR3 bases are TGTGCCACCAGCAGCCGGGACAGGGACCACGAGCAGTACTTC.

V is TRBV10-3 and J is TRBJ1-3; the D is unclear. This CDR3 is built from 14 residues. CDR1 and CDR2 (germline): ENHRY, SYGVKD. The V end was cut by 2 bases, the J end by 1 base, with 6 bases between. CDR3 in DNA: TGTGCCATCAGTGAGATGGGGTCTGGAAACACCATATATTTT. This sequence encodes CAISEMGSGNTIYF.

This chain joins TRBV6-6 and TRBJ2-7, with no clear D. This CDR3 spans 15 amino acids. Per germline, CDR1 MNHNY and CDR2 SVGAGI (reference sequence). V lost 5 bases, J lost 5 bases, and 19 bases lay in between. CDR3 protein: CASSKAFSGSDEQYF. CDR3 bases: TGTGCCAGCAGTAAGGCATTCTCAGGTTCGGACGAGCAGTACTTC.

This sequence joins TRBV19 and TRBJ1-5; a possible D gene is TRBD1 (5 bases). With 6 bases removed from V and 7 bases from J, the gap between germline ends came to 28 bases. Germline CDR1 LNHDA, CDR2 SQIVND (reference sequence). The CDR3 is 18 residues long. CDR3 bases: TGTGCCAGTAGCCATTCCCCGTTACAGGACCCCGTAAAGCAGCCCCAGCATTTT. Its protein product is CASSHSPLQDPVKQPQHF.

V usage is TRBV4-3 and J usage is TRBJ2-2; possible D gene TRBD1, 5 bases. V was shortened by 1 base and J by 4 bases, with 13 bases between the two germline ends. Germline values: CDR1 LGHNA, CDR2 YSLEER. The CDR3 is made up of 16 amino acids. The CDR3, as DNA: TGCGCCAGCAGCCAAGGGTCAGGGTTGACCACCGGGGAGCTGTTTTTT. Protein: CASSQGSGLTTGELFF.

The chain recombines TRBV4-3 with TRBJ2-3; 9 bases are shared with TRBD2. CDR3 length: 18 residues. CDR1 and CDR2 from the germline V gene are LGHNA and YSLEER. J gave up 5 bases and V 1 base, and 13 bases lay outside the gene matches. CDR3 protein: CASSQVALAGGHGDTQYF. As DNA, the CDR3 is TGCGCCAGCAGCCAAGTAGCGCTCGCGGGGGGGCATGGAGATACGCAGTATTTT.

The rearrangement links TRBV7-2 to TRBJ1-1; tentatively, D is TRBD1 (5 bases). The germline V and J ends were trimmed by 3 bases and 1 base, with 12 bases remaining between them. CDR3 length: 15 residues. The germline V gene has CDR1 SGHTA and CDR2 FQGNSA. DNA for the CDR3: TGTGCCAGCAGCTTCTCAGGGACGCAGAACACTGAAGCTTTCTTT. This encodes CASSFSGTQNTEAFF.

On this clone: One end of the junction does not line up with germline, which may come from a read error. In the same sample, other DNA sequences code for this CDR3. The CDR3 here is CASSLERDSPLHF. The CDR3 nucleotides read TGCGCCAGCAGCTTGGAGCGGGATTCGCCCCTCCACTTT. The chain joins TRBV5-1 to TRBJ1-6; no definite D call. This CDR3 has 13 residues. Germline lookup yields CDR1 SGHRS and CDR2 YFSETQ.

The chain carries TRBV5-6 and TRBJ1-2; D unresolved. Trimming removed 4 bases at V and 4 bases at J, with 8 bases between. The V gene's germline CDR1 is SGHDT and CDR2 YYEEEE. There are 12 residues in the CDR3. Written as DNA, the CDR3 is TGTGCCAGCAGCGTAAGGAGCTATGGCTACACCTTC. Its protein is CASSVRSYGYTF.

The V gene is TRBV5-1, the J gene TRBJ1-2, with D tentatively TRBD1 (6 bases). V was shortened by 3 bases and J by 5 bases, with 17 bases between the two germline ends. Germline CDR1 SGHRS, CDR2 YFSETQ. This CDR3 has 15 amino acids. CDR3 bases: TGCGCCAGCAGCTCGCAAACGGGGGGCAGTTATGGCTACACCTTC. This encodes CASSSQTGGSYGYTF.

Regarding this clone: Sequence at one end of the junction differs from germline and may be a read error. The J gene is TRBJ1-2, the V gene TRBV5-1; D remains ambiguous. CDR1 is SGHRS, CDR2 YFSETQ, per germline. This CDR3 region has 13 residues. The DNA for the CDR3 is TGTGCCAGCAACCCGGCCGGAAACTATGGCTACACCTTC. Its translation is CASNPAGNYGYTF.